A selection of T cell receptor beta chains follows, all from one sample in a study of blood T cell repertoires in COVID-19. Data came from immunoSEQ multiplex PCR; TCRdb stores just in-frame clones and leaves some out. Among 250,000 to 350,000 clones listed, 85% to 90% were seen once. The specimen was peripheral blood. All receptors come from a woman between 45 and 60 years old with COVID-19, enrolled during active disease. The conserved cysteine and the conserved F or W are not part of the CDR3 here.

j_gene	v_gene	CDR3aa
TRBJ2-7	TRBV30	AWTSGYEQY
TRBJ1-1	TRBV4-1	ASSPGQTRDTEAF
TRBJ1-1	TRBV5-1	ASSFTGGARGTEAF
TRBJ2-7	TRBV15	ATSLPGQGTYEQY
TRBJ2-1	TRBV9	ASSVGGAGNYNEQF
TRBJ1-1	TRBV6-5	ASSYSRGTEAF
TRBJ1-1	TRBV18	ASSGGANTEAF
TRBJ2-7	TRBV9	ASSHSRGQGAVEQY
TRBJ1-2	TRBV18	ASSIDRGGYT
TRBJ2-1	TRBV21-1	ASKAGTSGRASSYNEQF